Listed below are T cell receptor beta chains from one sample, sequenced in a study of blood T cell repertoires in COVID-19. Assay used: immunoSEQ multiplex PCR; TCRdb lists only in-frame clones, some missing. The data show under 200,000 clones, about 80% seen once. The sample taken for sequencing was PBMCs or T cells enriched from blood (not recorded which). These receptors came from a woman aged 60 to 75 with acute COVID-19. Both conserved end residues are part of each CDR3. D genes are given only for firm matches. Clone sizes are given selectively: once, few, many, or a class where the clone is expanded.

>TRBJ2-7|few|16|TRBD1|TRBV6-2/TRBV6-3
TGTGCCAGCAGTTACCCGTTGGGGGGACAGGGCTACGAGCAGTACTTC
CASSYPLGGQGYEQYF
>TRBJ2-1|.|15|TRBD2|TRBV6-2/TRBV6-3
TGTGCCAGCAGTATAGGGACTAGCGGGCACAATGAGCAGTTCTTC
CASSIGTSGHNEQFF
>TRBJ2-3|.|15|TRBD2|TRBV4-3
TGCGCCAGCAGCCAAGATAGCGGGGGGGTTATCGCGCAGTATTTT
CASSQDSGGVIAQYF
>TRBJ1-4|few|14|.|TRBV19
TGTGCCAGTAGTCTGCGGGCTGGGCATGAAAAACTGTTTTTT
CASSLRAGHEKLFF
>TRBJ2-5|.|14|.|TRBV19
TGTGCCAGTAGATTAGACTCAGGGGGGGAGACCCAGTACTTC
CASRLDSGGETQYF
>TRBJ2-4|.|18|TRBD2|TRBV4-1
TGCGCCAGCAGCCGCGGACTAGCGGGGGGGCGCGTCAAAAACATTCAGTACTTC
CASSRGLAGGRVKNIQYF
>TRBJ1-1|few|17|.|TRBV28
TGTGCCAGCAAGATGAGACAAAGTTATCGGATGAACACTGAAGCTTTCTTT
CASKMRQSYRMNTEAFF
>TRBJ2-1|few|13|.|TRBV11-3
TGTGCCAGCAGCGGGGGTAGCGGCAATGAGCAGTTCTTC
CASSGGSGNEQFF
>TRBJ2-3|.|16|TRBD2|TRBV18
TGTGCCAGCTCACCGGGACTAGCGGGCCGGGCAGATACGCAGTATTTT
CASSPGLAGRADTQYF
>TRBJ1-3|.|14|TRBD1|TRBV5-1
TGCGCCAGCAGCTACCAGGGGGTCGGAAACACCATATATTTT
CASSYQGVGNTIYF
>TRBJ2-2|.|18|TRBD2|TRBV24-1
TGTGCCACCAGTGATCCTCCCGGGAGGGCAGCGAACACCGGGGAGCTGTTTTTT
CATSDPPGRAANTGELFF
>TRBJ1-2|.|15|TRBD1|TRBV7-2
TGTGCCAGCAGCTTAGAAGACAGGGCTGGCTATGGCTACACCTTC
CASSLEDRAGYGYTF
>TRBJ1-4|.|15|.|TRBV7-9
TGTGCCAGCAGCTCAGGACAGTTTTTTAATGAAAAACTGTTTTTT
CASSSGQFFNEKLFF
>TRBJ2-5|.|13|.|TRBV6-5
TGTGCCAGCAGTCCCGGGGGGCTTGAGACCCAGTACTTC
CASSPGGLETQYF
>TRBJ2-7|.|15|TRBD2|TRBV30
TGTGCCTGGAGGGGAGCGGGAGGGAACTCCTACGAGCAGTACTTC
CAWRGAGGNSYEQYF
>TRBJ2-5|few|15|TRBD2|TRBV10-3
TGTGCCATCAGGGGCACGAGCGGGAGGATGGAGACCCAGTACTTC
CAIRGTSGRMETQYF
>TRBJ2-5|.|14|TRBD2|TRBV3-1/TRBV3-2
TGTGCCAGCAGCTCGGGACTAACGCAAGAGACCCAGTACTTC
CASSSGLTQETQYF
>TRBJ1-1|once|14|.|TRBV19
TGTGCCAGTAGTATTGGGCGGGAGATGACTGAAGCTTTCTTT
CASSIGREMTEAFF
>TRBJ2-5|.|14|TRBD2|TRBV28
TGTGCCAGCTCGAAGACTAGCTTTGGAGAGACCCAGTACTTC
CASSKTSFGETQYF
>TRBJ2-5|.|13|TRBD2|TRBV6-5
TGTGCCAGCCGGACTAGCGGGAAAGAGACCCAGTACTTC
CASRTSGKETQYF
>TRBJ1-1|.|14|.|TRBV21-1
TGTGCCAGCAGCCAACCGGGTTGTTGCACTGAAGCTTTCTTT
CASSQPGCCTEAFF
>TRBJ2-4|.|16|TRBD2|TRBV6-5
TGTGCCAGCAGTTACGGCGGGAGGGGGGCCAAAAACATTCAGTACTTC
CASSYGGRGAKNIQYF
>TRBJ1-1|.|14|TRBD1|TRBV5-1
TGCGCCAGCAGCTCGGAACAGGGGACCACTGAAGCTTTCTTT
CASSSEQGTTEAFF
>TRBJ1-2|once|14|TRBD1|TRBV6-6
TGTGCCAGCAGTCCACAGGGGGCAGACTATGGCTACACCTTC
CASSPQGADYGYTF
>TRBJ2-1|few|15|TRBD1|TRBV9
TGTGCCAGCAGCGTAACAGGGGGCGAGTACAATGAGCAGTTCTTC
CASSVTGGEYNEQFF
>TRBJ1-5|.|15|TRBD1|TRBV9
TGTGCCAGCAGCCCGACAGGGTATGGCAATCAGCCCCAGCATTTT
CASSPTGYGNQPQHF
>TRBJ2-1|.|18|TRBD2|TRBV18
TGTGCCAGCTCACCACCGCAGTCTTTGGCTAGCGGGCTCAATGAGCAGTTCTTC
CASSPPQSLASGLNEQFF
>TRBJ2-1|.|15|TRBD2|TRBV5-1
TGCGCCAGCAGCTTGGGCCTAGCGGGAGACAATGAGCAGTTCTTC
CASSLGLAGDNEQFF
>TRBJ2-7|once|14|.|TRBV6-5
TGTGCCAGCAGTCCCAGCGGAGTCGGCTACGAGCAGTACTTC
CASSPSGVGYEQYF
>TRBJ2-7|few|13|.|TRBV29-1
TGCAGCGTTGAAGATCAGGGGGGTCTCGAGCAGTACTTC
CSVEDQGGLEQYF
>TRBJ1-5|few|13|TRBD1|TRBV6-5
TGTGCCAGCAGCCAGAGGGACAGGGAGCCCCAGCATTTT
CASSQRDREPQHF
>TRBJ2-7|.|13|.|TRBV7-9
TGTGCCAGCAGCCCGGACTCAACTTACGAGCAGTACTTC
CASSPDSTYEQYF
>TRBJ1-5|.|15|.|TRBV4-1
TGCGCCAGCAGCCATCGACAAAATAGCAATCAGCCCCAGCATTTT
CASSHRQNSNQPQHF
>TRBJ2-1|.|14|.|TRBV24-1
TGTGCCACCAGTGATTTTGGTTCGGACAATGAGCAGTTCTTC
CATSDFGSDNEQFF
>TRBJ1-6|few|15|TRBD1|TRBV27
TGTGCCAGCACCCACAGGGGCATATATAATTCACCCCTCCACTTT
CASTHRGIYNSPLHF
>TRBJ1-6|once|15|TRBD1|TRBV10-3
TGTGCCATCAGGTCAGGGACAGAGACAAATTCACCCCTCCACTTT
CAIRSGTETNSPLHF
>TRBJ1-1|.|17|.|TRBV5-4
TGTGCCAGCAGCTTCCCCCCCCCACAGGGTCTGAACACTGAAGCTTTCTTT
CASSFPPPQGLNTEAFF
>TRBJ1-6|.|15|.|TRBV5-6
TGTGCCAGCAGGAGGCCGGGGGAGGGGAATTCACCCCTCCACTTT
CASRRPGEGNSPLHF
>TRBJ1-2|once|12|.|TRBV18
TGTGCCAGCTCACCACCAACGGGAGGCTACACCTTC
CASSPPTGGYTF
>TRBJ1-5|.|14|.|TRBV30
TGTGCCTGGAGTGTGTTACAGGGTAATCAGCCCCAGCATTTT
CAWSVLQGNQPQHF
>TRBJ1-1|.|17|TRBD1|TRBV28
TGTGCCAGCAGTCGACAGGGACAGAGTCCCCTGAACACTGAAGCTTTCTTT
CASSRQGQSPLNTEAFF
>TRBJ1-2|few|17|TRBD1|TRBV7-2
TGTGCCAGCAGCTTATCGGCCCCTAGGGGGCAGGTCTATGGCTACACCTTC
CASSLSAPRGQVYGYTF
>TRBJ2-1|.|14|TRBD1|TRBV29-1
TGCAGCGTTGACTCAGGGGGCATCTACAATGAGCAGTTCTTC
CSVDSGGIYNEQFF
>TRBJ2-7|.|14|.|TRBV18
TGTGCCTCTGCGCGGGATACCCCCATTTACGAGCAGTACTTC
CASARDTPIYEQYF